This T cell receptor (beta chain) stems from a study of cytomegalovirus exposure and HLA in healthy donors. In germline, CDR1 is SGHTA, CDR2 FQGNSA. With V trimmed by 2 bases and J by 4 bases, 2 bases remained unmatched. The CDR3 length is 15 residues. A note on this clone: Its cognate antigen is unknown.

Study-wide results and limits: Later on, an analysis tied 15,000 to 20,000 TCR beta sequences to HLA alleles at 0.05 false discovery rate. Indistinguishable V segments, including TRBV6-2 and TRBV6-3, were excluded.

PCR amplification relied on 60 Vbeta primers (plus 13 Jbeta primers). TCRdb keeps only in-frame clones here, not all; method: immunoSEQ multiplex PCR. Here the sample spans 150,000 to 200,000 clones, 84% being singletons. This chain joins TRBV7-2 and TRBJ2-1; 10 nucleotides align to TRBD2. This TCR was recovered from a girl aged 5-17 years in good health and CMV-seropositive. Sequencing was performed on PBMCs. CDR3 sequence (DNA): TGTGCCAGCAGCTTAAGGACTAGCGGATACAATGAGCAGTTCTTC. Translating gives CASSLRTSGYNEQFF. Drawing the rest from reference TRBV7-2 and TRBJ2-1, the complete variable domain is GAGVSQSPSNKVTEKGKDVELRCDPISGHTALYWYRQSLGQGLEFLIYFQGNSAPDKSGLPSDRFSAERTGGSVSTLTIQRTQQEDSAVYLCASSLRTSGYNEQFFGPGTRLTVL.